The 8 T cell receptor beta chains below were found in one sample sequenced in a study of breast tumors, draining lymph nodes, adjacent tissues. MiXCR, run by TCRdb on the multiplex PCR reads, gives a single entry per CDR3 protein. Counted here are about 230,000 distinct CDR3 sequences, roughly 30% occurring once; the ten biggest clones make up 1.1% to 1.5%. The lymph nodes were axillary draining lymph nodes from breast cancer patients. The sequenced sample was axillary lymph node tissue. The receptors here all came from a female donor with breast cancer. Some clones in this sample may be carry-over from other donors' samples.

At least ten counts were recorded for this clonotype. CDR3 region: CASSLETSGIYNEQFF. The DNA for the CDR3 is TGTGCCAGCAGCTTAGAGACTAGCGGAATCTACAATGAGCAGTTCTTC. The V and J genes are TRBV11-3 and TRBJ2-1; TRBD2 aligns across 9 bases. The V gene end was trimmed by 0 bases and the J gene end by 3 bases; junction bases not matched to a gene: 3. Germline V gene data show CDR1 as SGHNT and CDR2 as YENEEA. The length of the CDR3 is 16 residues.

This clonotype was detected only a few times. A much larger clone sits a single nucleotide away, making a read error possible. CDR3 nucleotide sequence: TGTGCCAGCAGCTTAGTTACTAGCGGGAGGCTCAGCTCCCACAATGAGCAGTTCTTC. Encoded protein: CASSLVTSGRLSSHNEQFF. The J gene is TRBJ2-1, the V gene TRBV7-9, with TRBD2 matching 12 bases. The V gene's germline CDR1 is SEHNR and CDR2 FQNEAQ (reference sequence). The CDR3 covers 19 residues.

The chain couples TRBV11-2 to TRBJ2-5; the D gene is possibly TRBD2 (6 bases). V lost 1 base and J lost 5, with 17 bases in between. The CDR3 has 16 amino acids. Germline lookup yields CDR1 SGHAT and CDR2 FQNNGV. The CDR3 loop reads CASSLGHRGGNETQYF. The CDR3 bases are TGTGCCAGCAGCTTAGGCCATCGGGGCGGGAATGAGACCCAGTACTTC.

On this clonotype itself: With a much larger clone just one base away, this may be a read error. The rearrangement links TRBV6-5 to TRBJ2-3; TRBD2 agrees at 13 bases. Germline V gene data show CDR1 as MNHEY and CDR2 as SVGAGI. The CDR3 length is 18 residues. Unmatched junction bases numbered 9, after V lost 5 bases and J lost 1 base. The CDR3 region has the DNA TGTGCCAGCAGTCCCCCTTATGGACTAGCGGGAGGCACAGATACGCAGTATTTT. Residues: CASSPPYGLAGGTDTQYF.

Comments on this clonotype: A read error is possible here, since a much larger clone lies one base away. The chain recombines TRBV6-2 or TRBV6-3 with TRBJ2-1; tentative D call: TRBD1 (6 bases). The CDR3 totals 13 residues. CDR1 and CDR2 (germline): MNHEY, SVGEGT. CDR3 amino acids: CAGSIRQADEQFF. CDR3 sequence (DNA): TGTGCCGGCAGTATAAGACAGGCGGATGAGCAGTTCTTC.

Many counts were recorded for this clonotype. This chain links TRBV7-8 with TRBJ2-4, with D tentatively TRBD2 (5 bases). The CDR3 is 14 residues long. Germline V gene data show CDR1 as SGHVS and CDR2 as FQNEAQ. The V gene lost 1 base and the J gene lost 5 bases, with 9 bases spanning the gap. This CDR3 reads CASSLGGSQNIQYF. In DNA form, the CDR3 reads TGTGCCAGCAGCTTAGGAGGGAGTCAAAACATTCAGTACTTC.

This clonotype was found many times. With a much larger clone just one base away, this may be a read error. DNA of the CDR3: TGCAGAGCATACAGGGAACTAGAGACCCCGTACTTC. It yields the protein CRAYRELETPYF. The chain has TRBV20-1 and TRBJ2-5, with a possible D match to TRBD1 (6 bases). CDR1 and CDR2 (germline): DFQATT, SNEGSKA (reference sequence). The CDR3 extends over 12 amino acids.

This clonotype occurred a few times. The J gene is TRBJ2-1, the V gene TRBV5-6; 10 positions agree with TRBD1. CDR3 length: 17 residues. The J segment lost 7 bases and the V segment lost 3 bases, leaving 13 bases of the junction unmatched. Germline loops: CDR1 SGHDT, CDR2 YYEEEE. The chain's CDR3 is CASSSRSGTGVRNEQFF. In DNA, the CDR3 is TGTGCCAGCAGCTCCAGATCCGGGACAGGGGTAAGGAATGAGCAGTTCTTC.